These 22 T cell receptor beta chains originate from one sample sequenced in a study of T cells after yellow fever vaccination. MiXCR, applied by TCRdb to the 5' RACE reads, yields one record per CDR3 protein. The repertoire includes just under 600,000 distinct CDR3 sequences, roughly 13% of them detected once, and roughly 13% sits in the top ten. The source was PBMCs, collected on the day of the yellow fever booster vaccination. The receptor set was obtained from a man aged 25-45 years who received the YFV17D yellow fever vaccine.

The V call is TRBV6-5, the J call TRBJ2-1; tentatively, D is TRBD2 (6 bases). Germline CDR1 reads MNHEY; CDR2 reads SVGAGI. The V end lost 2 bases, the J end lost 15 bases, and 20 bases lay between the germline ends. This CDR3 comprises 14 residues. For the CDR3, the DNA is TGTGCCAGCAGTTACACCGGCGAGGCTAGCGACGCGTTCTTC. This encodes CASSYTGEASDAFF.

This clonotype was seen only a few times. The rearrangement links TRBV30 to TRBJ1-5, with no clear D. The CDR3 sequence is 13 residues long. The V end lost 0 bases, the J end lost 4 bases, and 7 bases lay between the germline ends. Germline V lookup: CDR1 GTSNPN, CDR2 SVGIG (reference sequence). CDR3 nucleotides: TGTGCCTGGAGTGTCCGGGATAATCAGCCCCAGCATTTT. This gives the protein CAWSVRDNQPQHF.

This chain joins TRBV7-2 and TRBJ2-2; no definite D call. V was pared by 1 base and J by 9 bases, with 9 bases between. Germline CDR1 is SGHTA and CDR2 is FQGNSA. This CDR3 contains 13 residues. In DNA, the CDR3 is TGTGCCAGCAGCTTAGTCGCCGGCCGGGAGCTGTTTTTT. It yields the protein CASSLVAGRELFF. Using reference TRBV7-2 and TRBJ2-2 for the parts outside the CDR3, the full variable domain is GAGVSQSPSNKVTEKGKDVELRCDPISGHTALYWYRQSLGQGLEFLIYFQGNSAPDKSGLPSDRFSAERTGGSVSTLTIQRTQQEDSAVYLCASSLVAGRELFFGEGSRLTVL.

The V call is TRBV7-2, the J call TRBJ2-7; perhaps TRBD2 as D (6 bases). The germline gives CDR1 SGHTA, CDR2 FQGNSA. The length of the CDR3 is 14 residues. The germline V and J ends were trimmed by 3 bases and 3 bases, with 12 bases remaining between them. CDR3 sequence: CASSLAGLDYEQYF. CDR3 nucleotide sequence: TGTGCCAGCAGCTTGGCGGGACTGGACTACGAGCAGTACTTC.

This clonotype was seen a handful of times. The gene calls are TRBV7-2 and TRBJ2-1; maybe TRBD1 (5 bases). V dropped 3 bases and J dropped 7 bases, with 16 bases sitting between them. This CDR3 contains 15 residues. From germline, CDR1 is SGHTA and CDR2 FQGNSA. In DNA, the CDR3 is TGTGCCAGCAGCTTCTCGATAGGGGAATTGAATGAGCAGTTCTTC. The encoded protein is CASSFSIGELNEQFF.

This clonotype turned up a few times. The genes are TRBV6-1 and TRBJ2-5; D is possibly TRBD2 (5 bases). V was trimmed by 4 bases and J by 5 bases, leaving 11 bases between them. This CDR3 is built from 13 residues. CDR1 and CDR2 from the germline V gene are MNHNS and SASEGT. CDR3 sequence: CASSAPGSETQYF. The CDR3 bases are TGTGCCAGCAGTGCACCGGGATCGGAGACCCAGTACTTC.

V usage is TRBV12-3 or TRBV12-4 and J usage is TRBJ2-7, with D perhaps matching TRBD2 (5 bases). V was cut by 3 bases and J by 3 bases, with 12 bases left in between. This CDR3 has 14 residues. CDR3 protein: CASSFGSEGYEQYF. CDR3 nucleotides: TGTGCCAGCAGTTTTGGTAGCGAAGGCTACGAGCAGTACTTC.

This clonotype has just a few counts. V and J are TRBV2 and TRBJ2-1, with D possibly TRBD2 on 5 matching bases. The CDR3 covers 14 residues. The germline V gene encodes CDR1 SNHLY and CDR2 FYNNEI. The ends were cut back, 0 bases at V and 7 bases at J, with 10 bases in the middle. The DNA for the CDR3 is TGTGCCAGCAGTGAAGCTGCGGGCCTTAATGAGCAGTTCTTC. Translation gives CASSEAAGLNEQFF.

The chain recombines TRBV10-3 with TRBJ1-3; D remains unclear. The CDR3 runs to 14 residues. The germline V and J ends were trimmed by 8 bases and 0 bases, with 11 bases remaining between them. Germline V gene data show CDR1 as ENHRY and CDR2 as SYGVKD. DNA of the CDR3: TGTGCCATCGGTTCAGAGAGCTCTGGAAACACCATATATTTT. Protein: CAIGSESSGNTIYF.

The genes are TRBV20-1 and TRBJ2-5; D may match TRBD1 or TRBD2 (5 bases each). This CDR3 comprises 13 residues. Germline loops: CDR1 DFQATT, CDR2 SNEGSKA (reference sequence). V lost 8 bases, J lost 9 bases, and 22 bases lay in between. CDR3 in DNA: TGCAGTACCAAACTTCCGGGACCCCTGGCCCAGTACTTC. Translating gives CSTKLPGPLAQYF.

This clonotype was seen a handful of times. The chain couples TRBV5-1 to TRBJ2-1; 12 bases are shared with TRBD1. The CDR3 consists of 15 residues. J lost 6 bases, V lost 2 bases, and 3 bases had no gene match. Germline assignment: CDR1 SGHRS and CDR2 YFSETQ. The CDR3 DNA follows: TGCGCCAGCAGCTTTCAGGGACAGGGGGCCAATGAGCAGTTCTTC. Its translation is CASSFQGQGANEQFF.

The chain couples TRBV20-1 to TRBJ2-5, with a tentative D call TRBD2 (6 bases). In germline, CDR1 is DFQATT, CDR2 SNEGSKA (reference sequence). Trimming cost V 4 bases and J 4 bases, with 19 bases left between them. The length of the CDR3 is 15 residues. This chain's CDR3 is CSAMKPWGDRETQYF. The CDR3, as DNA: TGCAGTGCTATGAAGCCTTGGGGGGACCGAGAGACCCAGTACTTC.

The V call is TRBV15, the J call TRBJ2-5; D is undetermined. Between the trimmed V and J ends, which lost 10 bases and 4 bases, there was a span of 13 bases. CDR3 length: 12 amino acids. Germline CDR1 and CDR2: LNHNV and YYDKDF (reference sequence). CDR3 coding DNA: TGTGCCATCGCCCCCATAGGAGAGACCCAGTACTTC. Amino acids: CAIAPIGETQYF.

The chain recombines TRBV30 with TRBJ2-7, with 9 bases matching TRBD1. Germline V lookup: CDR1 GTSNPN, CDR2 SVGIG (reference sequence). This CDR3 spans 16 amino acids. The J segment lost 3 bases and the V segment lost 1 base, leaving 10 bases of the junction unmatched. In DNA, the CDR3 is TGTGCCTGGAGTGCAAGACCGGGACAGGGACTCTACGAGCAGTACTTC. Protein sequence: CAWSARPGQGLYEQYF.

This chain's CDR3 is CSAASGSHIRVIETQYF. DNA of the CDR3: TGCAGTGCCGCTAGCGGGAGCCATATCCGTGTAATAGAGACCCAGTACTTC. The gene calls are TRBV20-1 and TRBJ2-5; TRBD2 aligns across 10 bases. CDR1 is DFQATT, CDR2 SNEGSKA, per germline (reference sequence). CDR3 length equals 17 residues. The V and J ends lost 6 bases and 4 bases, in that order; junction bases with no gene match: 17.

This clonotype showed up just a few times. The chain carries TRBV7-6 and TRBJ2-5; no firm D call. Germline V gives CDR1 SGHVS, CDR2 FNYEAQ. Trimming stripped 1 base from V and 1 base from J, with 10 bases between. CDR3 length equals 15 residues. The CDR3 region has the DNA TGTGCCAGCAGCTTAGTTACACAACCCCAAGAGACCCAGTACTTC. Its translation is CASSLVTQPQETQYF. The whole variable domain, remainder taken from reference TRBV7-6 and TRBJ2-5, is GAGVSQSPRYKVTKRGQDVALRCDPISGHVSLYWYRQALGQGPEFLTYFNYEAQQDKSGLPNDRFSAERPEGSISTLTIQRTEQRDSAMYRCASSLVTQPQETQYFGPGTRLLVL.

This clonotype appeared a few times. V usage is TRBV15 and J usage is TRBJ1-2, with a weak D call TRBD1 (6 bases). Germline CDR1 and CDR2: LNHNV and YYDKDF (reference sequence). The CDR3 totals 12 residues. Trimming removed 3 bases at V and 7 bases at J, with 9 bases between. The CDR3 region is CATSRGAGGYTF. The CDR3 nucleotides are TGTGCCACCAGCAGGGGGGCGGGTGGCTACACCTTC.

The chain joins TRBV11-2 to TRBJ2-3; TRBD2 is a possible D gene (6 bases). Germline V gives CDR1 SGHAT, CDR2 FQNNGV. The V and J ends lost 4 bases and 0 bases respectively, with 11 bases between them. This CDR3 has 15 amino acids. CDR3 sequence: CASSYAGTSTDTQYF. The CDR3 DNA sequence: TGTGCCAGCAGCTATGCGGGAACTAGCACAGATACGCAGTATTTT.

The chain has TRBV7-2 and TRBJ2-5; TRBD1 might be the D (5 bases). The germline CDR1 and CDR2 sequences are SGHTA and FQGNSA. Trimming removed 5 bases at V and 3 bases at J, with 13 bases between. This CDR3 comprises 14 residues. The CDR3 protein is CASSPPGAKETQYF. In DNA form, the CDR3 reads TGTGCCAGCAGCCCGCCTGGGGCAAAAGAGACCCAGTACTTC.

This clonotype was counted a few times. V and J are TRBV6-1 and TRBJ2-7; TRBD1 agrees at 9 bases. This CDR3 is 15 amino acids long. Germline trimming cut 6 bases from V and 5 bases from J; bases unmatched to any gene: 11. The germline gives CDR1 MNHNS, CDR2 SASEGT. The CDR3 protein is CASRSTGGWEDEQYF. CDR3 nucleotide sequence: TGTGCCAGCAGGAGTACAGGGGGCTGGGAGGACGAGCAGTACTTC.

The rearrangement joins TRBV6-2 or TRBV6-3 to TRBJ2-2; weak D call: TRBD1 (6 bases). Germline assignment: CDR1 MNHEY and CDR2 SVGEGT. V lost 6 bases and J lost 1, with 15 bases in between. The CDR3 sequence is 16 residues long. CDR3 amino acids: CASSKLPTGNTGELFF. The CDR3 DNA follows: TGTGCCAGCAGCAAATTACCGACAGGGAACACCGGGGAGCTGTTTTTT.

The chain is built from TRBV18 and TRBJ1-5, with D maybe TRBD1 (5 bases). The V end lost 3 bases, the J end lost 2 bases, and 11 bases lay between the germline ends. In germline, CDR1 is KGHSH, CDR2 LQKENI. CDR3 length: 15 amino acids. CDR3 sequence (DNA): TGTGCCAGCTCACCTGACAGTTTCGGCAATCAGCCCCAGCATTTT. Residues: CASSPDSFGNQPQHF.